The T cell receptor beta chain described here comes from a study of T cell changes during pregnancy in multiple sclerosis (dated by TCRdb to the late 2010s). In terms of the full investigation: Changes in the T cell repertoire over the course of pregnancy were examined in this study in women with multiple sclerosis.

The CDR3 runs 13 amino acids, cysteine and phenylalanine included. Kept here is only the CDR3 DNA, which spans 39 bases and is read in frame from base 1. The germline V gene encodes CDR1 MDHEN and CDR2 SYDVKM. Trimming leaves V shorter by 11 bases and J shorter by 9 bases, with the junction holding 16 bases beyond the gene matches. The receptor library was made with the immunoSEQ multiplex PCR assay. Not all clones reach the TCRdb copy of this immuneACCESS table, which keeps in-frame sequences only. Checked studies attribute under half of the gap to unresolved V genes and leave the rest unexplained. The sample table contains tens of thousands of clones; only one count was recorded for approximately 95% of them. The ten top clones hold 1.5% to 2% of the sample. Concerning this clone itself: Its recognized antigen is unknown. The sample holds no much larger clone one base away, and base qualities are not on file.

The receptor was isolated from a female donor in good health, enrolled as a control in a pregnancy study. Sequences were derived from peripheral blood, sampled after pregnancy. This sequence uses TRBV28 and TRBJ2-7; 7 bases in the middle match TRBD1. The encoded CDR3 is CAGRQGKSGRQYF. At the DNA level, the sequence is TGTGCCGGCCGACAGGGAAAGAGTGGTAGGCAGTACTTC.